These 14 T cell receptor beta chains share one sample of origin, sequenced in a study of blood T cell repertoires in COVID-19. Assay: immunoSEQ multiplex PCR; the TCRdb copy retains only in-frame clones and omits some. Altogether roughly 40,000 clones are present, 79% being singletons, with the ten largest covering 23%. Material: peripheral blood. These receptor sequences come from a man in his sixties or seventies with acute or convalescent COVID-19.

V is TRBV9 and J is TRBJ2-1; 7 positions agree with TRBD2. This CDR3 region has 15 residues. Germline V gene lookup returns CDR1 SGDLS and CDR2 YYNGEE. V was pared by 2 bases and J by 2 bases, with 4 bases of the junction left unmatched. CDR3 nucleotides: TGTGCCAGCAGCGTCGATGGACTAGCCTACAATGAGCAGTTCTTC. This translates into CASSVDGLAYNEQFF.

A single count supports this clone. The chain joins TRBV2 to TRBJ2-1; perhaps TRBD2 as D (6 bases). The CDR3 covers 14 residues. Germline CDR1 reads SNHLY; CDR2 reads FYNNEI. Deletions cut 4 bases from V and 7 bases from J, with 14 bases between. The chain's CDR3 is CASSGDFPRNEQFF. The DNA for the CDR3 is TGTGCCAGCAGTGGGGACTTCCCGAGGAATGAGCAGTTCTTC.

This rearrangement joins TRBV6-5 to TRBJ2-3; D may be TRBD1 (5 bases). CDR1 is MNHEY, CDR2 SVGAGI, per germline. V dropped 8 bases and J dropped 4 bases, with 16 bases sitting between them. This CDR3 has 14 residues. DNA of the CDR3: TGTGCCAGCCGTCTTGGCAGGGTATCAGATACGCAGTATTTT. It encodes CASRLGRVSDTQYF.

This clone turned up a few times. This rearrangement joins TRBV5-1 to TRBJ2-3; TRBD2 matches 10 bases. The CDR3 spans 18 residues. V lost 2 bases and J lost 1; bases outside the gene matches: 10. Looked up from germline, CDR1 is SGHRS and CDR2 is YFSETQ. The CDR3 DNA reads TGCGCCAGCAGCTTAGGGGCTAGCGGGAGAAAGGGCACAGATACGCAGTATTTT. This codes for CASSLGASGRKGTDTQYF.

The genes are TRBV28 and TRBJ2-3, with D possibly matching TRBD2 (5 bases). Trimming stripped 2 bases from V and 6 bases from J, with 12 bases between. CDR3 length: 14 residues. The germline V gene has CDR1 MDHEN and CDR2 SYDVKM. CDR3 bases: TGTGCCAGCAGTTTAAGTGGGAGTGTGGATACGCAGTATTTT. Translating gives CASSLSGSVDTQYF.

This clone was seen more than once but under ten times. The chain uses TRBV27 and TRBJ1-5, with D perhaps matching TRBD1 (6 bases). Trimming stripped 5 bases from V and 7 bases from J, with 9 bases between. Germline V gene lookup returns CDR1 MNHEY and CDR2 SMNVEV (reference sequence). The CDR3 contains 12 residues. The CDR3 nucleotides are TGTGCCAGCAGTATACAGGGCCAGCCCCAGCATTTT. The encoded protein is CASSIQGQPQHF.

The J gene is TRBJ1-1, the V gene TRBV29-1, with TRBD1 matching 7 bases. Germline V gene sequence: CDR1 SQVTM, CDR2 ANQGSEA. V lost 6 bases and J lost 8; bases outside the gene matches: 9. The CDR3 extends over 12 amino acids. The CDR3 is CSVRQGLGEAFF. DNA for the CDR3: TGCAGCGTGCGACAGGGTCTGGGGGAAGCTTTCTTT.

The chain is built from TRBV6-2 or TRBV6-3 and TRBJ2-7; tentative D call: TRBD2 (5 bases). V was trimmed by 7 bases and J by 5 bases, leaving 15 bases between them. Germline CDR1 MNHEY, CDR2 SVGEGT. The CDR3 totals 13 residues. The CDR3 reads CASTPRAQNEQYF. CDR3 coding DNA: TGTGCCAGCACCCCGAGGGCGCAGAACGAGCAGTACTTC.

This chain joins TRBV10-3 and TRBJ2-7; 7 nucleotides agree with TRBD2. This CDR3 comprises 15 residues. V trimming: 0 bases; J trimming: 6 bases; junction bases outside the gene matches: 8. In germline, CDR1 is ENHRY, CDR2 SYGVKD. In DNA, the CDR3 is TGTGCCATCAGTGAGTCGAGTACTAGCGAGCGCGAGCAGTACTTC. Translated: CAISESSTSEREQYF.

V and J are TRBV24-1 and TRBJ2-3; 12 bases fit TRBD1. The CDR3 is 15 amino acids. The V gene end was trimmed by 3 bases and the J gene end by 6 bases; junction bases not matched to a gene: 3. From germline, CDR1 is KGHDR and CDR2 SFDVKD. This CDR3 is CATSDPGQGADTQYF. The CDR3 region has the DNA TGTGCCACCAGTGATCCGGGACAGGGGGCCGATACGCAGTATTTT.

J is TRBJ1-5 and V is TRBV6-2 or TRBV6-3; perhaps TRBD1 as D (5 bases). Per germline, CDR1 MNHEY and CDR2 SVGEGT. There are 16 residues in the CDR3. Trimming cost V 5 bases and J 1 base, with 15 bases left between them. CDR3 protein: CASSTAGRGSNQPQHF. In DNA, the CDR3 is TGTGCCAGCAGTACCGCCGGGAGGGGAAGCAATCAGCCCCAGCATTTT.

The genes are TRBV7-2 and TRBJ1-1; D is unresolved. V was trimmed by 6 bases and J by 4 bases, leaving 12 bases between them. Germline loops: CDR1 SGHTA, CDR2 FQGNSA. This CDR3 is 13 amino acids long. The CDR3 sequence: CASSLPPGTEAFF. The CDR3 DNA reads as TGTGCCAGCAGTCTACCCCCCGGCACTGAAGCTTTCTTT.

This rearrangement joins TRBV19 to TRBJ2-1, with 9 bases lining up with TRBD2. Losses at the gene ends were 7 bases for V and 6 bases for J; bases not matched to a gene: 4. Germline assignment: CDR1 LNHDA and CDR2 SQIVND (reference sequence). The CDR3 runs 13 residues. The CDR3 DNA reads TGTGCCAGTACCCAGACTAGCGGCAATGAGCAGTTCTTC. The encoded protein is CASTQTSGNEQFF.

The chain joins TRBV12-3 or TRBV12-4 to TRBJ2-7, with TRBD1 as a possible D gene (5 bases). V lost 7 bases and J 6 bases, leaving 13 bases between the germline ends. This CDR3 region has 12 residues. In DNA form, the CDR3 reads TGTGCCAGCATTGACTTTAGGGGCGAGCAGTACTTC. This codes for CASIDFRGEQYF.